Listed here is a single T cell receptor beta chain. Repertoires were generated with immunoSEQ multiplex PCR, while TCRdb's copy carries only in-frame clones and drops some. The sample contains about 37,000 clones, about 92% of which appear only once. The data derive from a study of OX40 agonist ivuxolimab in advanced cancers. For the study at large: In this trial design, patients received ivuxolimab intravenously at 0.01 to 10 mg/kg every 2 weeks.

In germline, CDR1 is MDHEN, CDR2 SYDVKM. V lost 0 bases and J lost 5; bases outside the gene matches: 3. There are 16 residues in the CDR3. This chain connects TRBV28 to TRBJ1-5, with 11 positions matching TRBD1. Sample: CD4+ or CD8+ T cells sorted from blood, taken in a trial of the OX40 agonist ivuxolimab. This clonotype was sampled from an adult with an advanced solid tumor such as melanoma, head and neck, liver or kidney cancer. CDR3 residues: CASSLWGQGVHQPQHF. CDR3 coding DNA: TGTGCCAGCAGTTTATGGGGACAGGGGGTGCATCAGCCCCAGCATTTT.